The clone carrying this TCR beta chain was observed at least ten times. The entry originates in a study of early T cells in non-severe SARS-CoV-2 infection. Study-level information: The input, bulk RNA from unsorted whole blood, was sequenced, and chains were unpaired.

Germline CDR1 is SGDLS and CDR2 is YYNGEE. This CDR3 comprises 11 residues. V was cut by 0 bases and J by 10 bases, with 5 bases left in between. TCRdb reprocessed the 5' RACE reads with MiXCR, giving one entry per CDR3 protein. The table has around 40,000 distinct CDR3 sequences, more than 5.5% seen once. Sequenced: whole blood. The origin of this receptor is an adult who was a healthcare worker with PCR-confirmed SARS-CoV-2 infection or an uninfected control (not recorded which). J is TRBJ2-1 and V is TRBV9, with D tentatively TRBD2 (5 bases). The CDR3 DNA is TGTGCCAGCAGCGTAGGGAGGGAGCAGTTCTTC. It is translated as CASSVGREQFF.